Below are 8 T cell receptor beta chains sequenced from a single sample in a study of cytomegalovirus exposure and HLA in healthy donors. PCR was performed using 60 Vbeta and 13 Jbeta primers. Method: immunoSEQ multiplex PCR; TCRdb's copy keeps in-frame clones and lacks some. The sample totals some 48,000 clones. The sample was PBMCs. The receptor source for this set is a man aged 40-50 years in good health and CMV-seropositive.

The chain is built from TRBV9 and TRBJ1-5; tentatively, D is TRBD1 (6 bases). V lost 2 bases, J lost 4 bases, and 16 bases lay in between. The CDR3 consists of 16 residues. Germline V gene data show CDR1 as SGDLS and CDR2 as YYNGEE. CDR3: CASSVGDTEKNQPQHF. The CDR3 DNA reads TGTGCCAGCAGCGTGGGGGACACCGAGAAAAATCAGCCCCAGCATTTT.

J is TRBJ2-3 and V is TRBV9, with 7 bases matching TRBD2. CDR3 length: 15 residues. Germline values: CDR1 SGDLS, CDR2 YYNGEE. Germline trimming cut 0 bases from V and 2 bases from J; bases unmatched to any gene: 3. The CDR3 here is CASSVVAGSTDTQYF. The CDR3 nucleotides read TGTGCCAGCAGCGTAGTAGCGGGTTCCACAGATACGCAGTATTTT.

The V call is TRBV7-2, the J call TRBJ2-7; possible D gene TRBD1, 6 bases. Germline CDR1 SGHTA, CDR2 FQGNSA. The CDR3 contains 14 residues. Between the trimmed V and J ends, which lost 1 base and 5 bases, there was a span of 12 bases. CDR3 coding DNA: TGTGCCAGCAGCTTAGTTGGGGGCGACGACGAGCAGTACTTC. It specifies CASSLVGGDDEQYF.

This chain links TRBV5-1 with TRBJ2-5; D call uncertain. This CDR3 spans 15 amino acids. V lost 1 base and J lost 1, with 11 bases in between. Germline CDR1 is SGHRS and CDR2 is YFSETQ. CDR3 amino acids: CASSLQASLQETQYF. The CDR3, as DNA: TGCGCCAGCAGCTTGCAGGCCAGTCTCCAAGAGACCCAGTACTTC.

The chain has TRBV7-2 and TRBJ2-1, with no clear D. The V gene lost 4 bases and the J gene lost 9 bases, with 16 bases spanning the gap. CDR3 length: 14 residues. Germline-derived CDR1 and CDR2 are SGHTA and FQGNSA. The CDR3 protein is CASSSPPGLGEQFF. DNA of the CDR3: TGTGCCAGCAGCTCTCCCCCCGGGTTGGGTGAGCAGTTCTTC.

V gene TRBV9 combines with J gene TRBJ2-1; TRBD2 agrees at 7 bases. Germline CDR1 is SGDLS and CDR2 is YYNGEE. There are 15 residues in the CDR3. The junction had 6 bases not matched to a gene; V was cut back by 0 bases and J by 6 bases. This CDR3 is CASSVGSGIGNEQFF. For the CDR3, the DNA is TGTGCCAGCAGCGTAGGGAGCGGGATAGGCAATGAGCAGTTCTTC.

The chain carries TRBV27 and TRBJ2-7; TRBD1 matches 7 bases. In germline, CDR1 is MNHEY, CDR2 SMNVEV (reference sequence). This CDR3 has 14 amino acids. J lost 5 bases, V lost 7 bases, and 11 bases had no gene match. In DNA form, the CDR3 reads TGTGCCAGCAATCTGACAGGGAGACTCCACGAGCAGTACTTC. Its protein product is CASNLTGRLHEQYF.

The rearrangement uses TRBV4-2 and TRBJ2-5, with no clear D. The J call may not be correct, given that the DNA end is closer to TRBJ2-7. Germline V gene data show CDR1 as LGHNA and CDR2 as YNFKEQ. This CDR3 is 14 amino acids long. The CDR3 region is CASSQDLYSYEQYF. The CDR3 DNA is TGTGCCAGCAGCCAAGATCTCTACTCCTACGAGCAGTACTTC.